The 7 T cell receptor beta chains below come from one sample, sequenced in a study of cytomegalovirus exposure and HLA in healthy donors. The primer mix had 60 Vbeta and 13 Jbeta primers. The data were produced by immunoSEQ multiplex PCR, yet TCRdb's version contains in-frame clones alone and is incomplete. Of 90,000 or so clones listed, about four fifths are singletons. Sequencing used PBMCs. The receptors were sampled from a man aged 60 to 69 in good health and CMV-seronegative.

In DNA, the CDR3 is TGTGCCTGGAGTGTACCGAGACAGTCAACTGGAAACACCATATATTTT. Encoded protein: CAWSVPRQSTGNTIYF. The chain is built from TRBV30 and TRBJ1-3; maybe TRBD1 (5 bases). Germline CDR1 and CDR2: GTSNPN and SVGIG (reference sequence). The CDR3 runs to 16 residues. The V end lost 0 bases, the J end lost 2 bases, and 14 bases lay between the germline ends.

The chain is built from TRBV19 and TRBJ1-6, with unresolved D. Germline loops: CDR1 LNHDA, CDR2 SQIVND (reference sequence). The CDR3 spans 15 residues. V gave up 3 bases and J gave up 6 bases, with 12 bases separating them. The CDR3 loop reads CASSISPGSNSPLHF. In DNA form, the CDR3 reads TGTGCCAGTAGTATTAGTCCCGGGAGTAATTCACCCCTCCACTTT.

This clone was counted only a few times. This chain links TRBV6-6 with TRBJ1-1; no clear D gene. Germline CDR1 MNHNY, CDR2 SVGAGI (reference sequence). Trimming left V 4 bases short and J 0 bases short, with 6 bases between. This CDR3 is built from 13 residues. CDR3 nucleotides: TGTGCCAGCAGTTCCGGGATGAACACTGAAGCTTTCTTT. This encodes CASSSGMNTEAFF.

This chain links TRBV28 with TRBJ2-5, with 7 bases matching TRBD2. This CDR3 contains 15 residues. The germline V gene has CDR1 MDHEN and CDR2 SYDVKM. V gave up 1 base and J gave up 4 bases; unmatched junction bases: 6. The CDR3 nucleotides read TGTGCCAGCAGTTTATTAGCGGGCCTGGGAGAGACCCAGTACTTC. It yields the protein CASSLLAGLGETQYF.

V usage is TRBV7-3 and J usage is TRBJ2-3; 10 nucleotides match TRBD1. This CDR3 is 15 amino acids long. Germline loops: CDR1 SGHTA, CDR2 FQGTGA. Trimming took 5 bases from V and 6 from J; bases not matched to a gene: 8. The CDR3 DNA is TGTGCCAGCAGCCCTCCGGGACAGGGGTTCGATACGCAGTATTTT. This translates into CASSPPGQGFDTQYF. The whole variable domain, filled in from reference TRBV7-3 and TRBJ2-3, reads GAGVSQTPSNKVTEKGKYVELRCDPISGHTALYWYRQSLGQGPEFLIYFQGTGAADDSGLPNDRFFAVRPEGSVSTLKIQRTERGDSAVYLCASSPPGQGFDTQYFGPGTRLTVL.

The chain joins TRBV7-3 to TRBJ2-1, with a possible D match to TRBD2 (6 bases). Germline V gene sequence: CDR1 SGHTA, CDR2 FQGTGA. Trimming left V 5 bases short and J 2 bases short, with 13 bases between. This CDR3 spans 15 amino acids. CDR3 DNA sequence: TGTGCCAGCAGCCGACTAGGCGGGCCCTACAATGAGCAGTTCTTC. Residues: CASSRLGGPYNEQFF.

This rearrangement joins TRBV11-2 to TRBJ2-5; the D is unclear. The CDR3 is made up of 14 amino acids. Germline V gives CDR1 SGHAT, CDR2 FQNNGV. V was cut by 1 base and J by 9 bases, with 15 bases left in between. The DNA for the CDR3 is TGTGCCAGCAGCTTAGGAGGCGGCGCCCGCGCCCAGTACTTC. This encodes CASSLGGGARAQYF. Complete variable domain (other parts from reference TRBV11-2 and TRBJ2-5): EAGVAQSPRYKIIEKRQSVAFWCNPISGHATLYWYQQILGQGPKLLIQFQNNGVVDDSQLPKDRFSAERLKGVDSTLKIQPAKLEDSAVYLCASSLGGGARAQYFGPGTRLLVL.